Each of the 9 T cell receptor beta chains below was sequenced from the same sample in a study of long-term antiretroviral therapy in people with HIV. Researchers ran immunoSEQ v3.0 at survey level. Method: immunoSEQ multiplex PCR; TCRdb's copy keeps in-frame clones and lacks some. The data show 13,000 or so clones, over 75% seen once. The sequencing here drew on unsorted PBMCs, taken 1.3 years after starting antiretroviral therapy. The source of these receptors is a woman aged 18 to 35 with HIV.

This clone was picked up one time. CDR3 in amino acids: CARDWSNTGELFF. CDR3 coding DNA: TGTGCCAGGGACTGGTCGAACACCGGGGAGCTGTTTTTT. The chain links TRBV6-6 to TRBJ2-2, with D possibly TRBD2 on 5 matching bases. CDR1 MNHNY and CDR2 SVGAGI come from the germline V gene (reference sequence). V was shortened by 9 bases and J by 0 bases, with 8 bases between the two germline ends. The CDR3 spans 13 residues.

The count of this clone is one. V and J are TRBV7-3 and TRBJ1-1, with a tentative D call TRBD1 (5 bases). Looked up from germline, CDR1 is SGHTA and CDR2 is FQGTGA. Trimming took off 2 bases at V and 8 bases at J, with 18 bases between the two ends. The CDR3 totals 15 residues. CDR3 loop: CASSLDSGRRGEAFF. In nucleotides, the CDR3 is TGTGCCAGCAGCTTAGATTCCGGGCGCCGGGGGGAAGCTTTCTTT. Full variable domain (missing parts from reference TRBV7-3 and TRBJ1-1): GAGVSQTPSNKVTEKGKYVELRCDPISGHTALYWYRQSLGQGPEFLIYFQGTGAADDSGLPNDRFFAVRPEGSVSTLKIQRTERGDSAVYLCASSLDSGRRGEAFFGQGTRLTVV.

V gene TRBV7-9 combines with J gene TRBJ2-7, with TRBD1 matching 7 bases. The germline gives CDR1 SEHNR, CDR2 FQNEAQ (reference sequence). The CDR3 is 12 residues long. After removal of 6 bases from V and 6 bases from J, the junction contained 5 bases not matched to a gene. The CDR3 loop reads CASSPNRGEQYF. As DNA, the CDR3 is TGTGCCAGCAGTCCTAACAGGGGCGAGCAGTACTTC. Combining the CDR3 with reference TRBV7-9 and TRBJ2-7 gives the whole variable domain DTGVSQNPRHKITKRGQNVTFRCDPISEHNRLYWYRQTLGQGPEFLTYFQNEAQLEKSRLLSDRFSAERPKGSFSTLEIQRTEQGDSAMYLCASSPNRGEQYFGPGTRLTVT.

The V call is TRBV5-1, the J call TRBJ1-2; 10 nucleotides line up with TRBD1. V lost 2 bases, J lost 7 bases, and 11 bases stayed unmatched. The CDR3 covers 16 residues. Germline assignment: CDR1 SGHRS and CDR2 YFSETQ. CDR3 region: CASSFGEGTGAIGYTF. The CDR3, as DNA: TGCGCCAGCAGCTTTGGAGAAGGGACAGGGGCGATTGGCTACACCTTC.

CDR3 sequence: CASSLGSSYNEQFF. DNA of the CDR3: TGTGCCAGCAGTTTAGGGAGCTCCTACAATGAGCAGTTCTTC. This chain connects TRBV28 to TRBJ2-1; maybe TRBD2 (5 bases). Germline V gene data show CDR1 as MDHEN and CDR2 as SYDVKM. Deletions cut 2 bases from V and 0 bases from J, with 5 bases between. The CDR3 loop spans 14 amino acids.

The V gene is TRBV7-9, the J gene TRBJ2-1; 7 nucleotides agree with TRBD2. V lost 1 base to trimming and J lost 4 bases; unmatched junction nucleotides: 10. The CDR3 consists of 17 residues. CDR1 SEHNR and CDR2 FQNEAQ come from the germline V gene (reference sequence). CDR3: CASSLDVGLAVYNEQFF. The CDR3 bases are TGTGCCAGCAGCTTAGACGTTGGCCTAGCGGTTTACAATGAGCAGTTCTTC.

This chain's CDR3 is CASSTGTTNYEQYF. The CDR3 nucleotides read TGTGCCAGTAGTACCGGGACTACTAATTACGAGCAGTACTTC. The V gene is TRBV19, the J gene TRBJ2-7, with TRBD2 identical over 7 bases. CDR3 length equals 14 residues. CDR1 is LNHDA and CDR2 is SQIVND in the germline V gene (reference sequence). V gave up 4 bases and J gave up 4 bases; unmatched junction bases: 7. The entire variable domain, with the rest obtained from reference TRBV19 and TRBJ2-7, is as follows: DGGITQSPKYLFRKEGQNVTLSCEQNLNHDAMYWYRQDPGQGLRLIYYSQIVNDFQKGDIAEGYSVSREKKESFPLTVTSAQKNPTAFYLCASSTGTTNYEQYFGPGTRLTVT.

This chain links TRBV6-1 with TRBJ2-5, with 8 bases lining up with TRBD1. V shed 6 bases and J 2 bases; nucleotides not matched to a gene: 2. Germline V lookup: CDR1 MNHNS, CDR2 SASEGT. The CDR3 runs 13 residues. The CDR3 protein is CASRGQVQETQYF. CDR3 in DNA: TGTGCCAGCAGGGGACAGGTTCAAGAGACCCAGTACTTC.

This chain links TRBV5-6 with TRBJ2-5; D is unclear. V lost 2 bases to trimming and J lost 2 bases, with 19 bases between them. In germline, CDR1 is SGHDT, CDR2 YYEEEE. This CDR3 comprises 17 residues. CDR3 sequence (DNA): TGTGCCAGCAGCTTAATAGGTGGAGAAAACCCACAAGAGACCCAGTACTTC. Translating gives CASSLIGGENPQETQYF.